Presented here are 19 T cell receptor beta chains from one specimen sequenced in a study of early T cells in non-severe SARS-CoV-2 infection. TCRdb recomputed calls from the 5' RACE reads with MiXCR, one row per CDR3 protein. Of about 80,000 distinct CDR3 sequences detected, around 6% appear once; the ten largest clones hold under 10%. The sequencing sample was made of whole blood. The receptors shown here come from an adult who was a healthcare worker with PCR-confirmed SARS-CoV-2 infection or an uninfected control (not recorded which).

The chain couples TRBV30 to TRBJ2-5; the match to TRBD1 covers 7 bases. In germline, CDR1 is GTSNPN, CDR2 SVGIG (reference sequence). The V segment lost 3 bases and the J segment 0 bases; nucleotides outside the gene matches: 4. The CDR3 is made up of 14 amino acids. For the CDR3, the DNA is TGTGCCTGGAGCAGGGACAGTAACCAAGAGACCCAGTACTTC. Encoded protein: CAWSRDSNQETQYF.

This clonotype was observed at least ten times. The chain carries TRBV12-3 or TRBV12-4 and TRBJ2-1, with D unclear. Trimming took off 1 base at V and 0 bases at J, with 7 bases between the two ends. This CDR3 spans 15 amino acids. The CDR3 nucleotides are TGTGCCAGCAGTTTAGATGTGACCTCCTACAATGAGCAGTTCTTC. Its translation: CASSLDVTSYNEQFF.

This chain links TRBV25-1 with TRBJ1-6, with 7 bases fitting TRBD1. CDR3 length: 17 amino acids. CDR1 and CDR2 (germline): MGHDK, SYGVNS. V gave up 5 bases and J gave up 0 bases; unmatched junction bases: 7. This chain's CDR3 is CASSTGTENSYNSPLHF. CDR3 coding DNA: TGTGCCAGCAGTACCGGGACAGAAAACTCCTATAATTCACCCCTCCACTTT.

There are many counts of this clonotype. The chain couples TRBV6-6 to TRBJ1-4; D call uncertain. Germline loops: CDR1 MNHNY, CDR2 SVGAGI (reference sequence). This CDR3 comprises 12 residues. The V end lost 0 bases, the J end lost 12 bases, and 8 bases lay between the germline ends. CDR3: CASSYSLKELFF. CDR3 nucleotides: TGTGCCAGCAGTTACTCACTAAAGGAACTGTTTTTT.

This clonotype counts as medium-sized. This chain links TRBV19 with TRBJ1-1, with D unclear. The ends were cut back, 7 bases at V and 7 bases at J, with 19 bases in the middle. Germline V lookup: CDR1 LNHDA, CDR2 SQIVND (reference sequence). The CDR3 is made up of 14 amino acids. The CDR3 sequence is CASIAWEGRYEAFF. In DNA form, the CDR3 reads TGTGCCAGTATCGCATGGGAAGGACGGTATGAAGCTTTCTTT.

This clonotype has at least ten counts. J is TRBJ2-1 and V is TRBV11-2, with D hard to call. The ends were cut back, 4 bases at V and 9 bases at J, with 16 bases in the middle. The CDR3 extends over 14 amino acids. Germline-derived CDR1 and CDR2 are SGHAT and FQNNGV. CDR3 loop: CASSYNNPSAEQFF. The CDR3 region has the DNA TGTGCCAGCAGCTACAACAACCCCTCGGCTGAGCAGTTCTTC.

This clonotype was detected many times. The genes are TRBV7-9 and TRBJ2-1; TRBD1 or TRBD2 may be the D gene (5 bases each). Per germline, CDR1 SEHNR and CDR2 FQNEAQ (reference sequence). The CDR3 loop spans 14 amino acids. Trimming took 5 bases from V and 12 from J, leaving 20 bases between them. CDR3 in DNA: TGTGCCAGCAGCCCTGGGGACCCCCAATTTTGGCAGTTCTTC. As protein: CASSPGDPQFWQFF.

This clonotype was recorded at least ten times. This rearrangement joins TRBV27 to TRBJ2-7, with D possibly being TRBD2 (6 bases). Trimming took 2 bases from V and 2 from J, leaving 13 bases between them. Germline V gene sequence: CDR1 MNHEY, CDR2 SMNVEV (reference sequence). The CDR3 covers 15 residues. CDR3 nucleotide sequence: TGTGCCAGCAGTTTAAGGGCGGGGCCCCCCTACGAGCAGTACTTC. Protein product: CASSLRAGPPYEQYF.

This clonotype appeared many times. The chain uses TRBV18 and TRBJ1-1; D is possibly TRBD1 (6 bases). The length of the CDR3 is 14 residues. The germline V and J ends were trimmed by 4 bases and 5 bases, with 14 bases remaining between them. Per germline, CDR1 KGHSH and CDR2 LQKENI. The CDR3 DNA sequence: TGTGCCAGCTCACTCTCAGGGGATAGGACTGAAGCTTTCTTT. It translates to CASSLSGDRTEAFF.

This clonotype showed up many times. The V gene is TRBV5-1, the J gene TRBJ2-2; D gene unclear. Germline CDR1 reads SGHRS; CDR2 reads YFSETQ. V lost 2 bases and J 4 bases, leaving 6 bases between the germline ends. The CDR3 consists of 13 residues. CDR3 protein: CASSFKPTGELFF. The CDR3 DNA is TGCGCCAGCAGCTTCAAACCCACCGGGGAGCTGTTTTTT.

This clonotype was seen more than once but under ten times. The chain combines TRBV2 with TRBJ2-1; TRBD2 matches at 10 bases. Germline values: CDR1 SNHLY, CDR2 FYNNEI. This CDR3 is 16 amino acids long. Trimming removed 2 bases from V and 2 bases from J; junction bases left unmatched: 3. The CDR3 reads CASSESSGSAYNEQFF. The CDR3 DNA reads TGTGCCAGCAGTGAATCTAGCGGGAGCGCCTACAATGAGCAGTTCTTC.

This clonotype was observed a few times. This chain joins TRBV7-8 and TRBJ2-1; unclear D gene. CDR3 length: 14 amino acids. Trimming removed 5 bases from V and 7 bases from J, with 15 bases in between. CDR1 is SGHVS, CDR2 FQNEAQ, per germline. The CDR3: CASSRPGLGNEQFF. The CDR3, as DNA: TGTGCCAGCAGCCGACCGGGCCTGGGAAATGAGCAGTTCTTC. The full variable domain, with the rest looked up from reference TRBV7-8 and TRBJ2-1, is GAGVSQSPRYKVAKRGQDVALRCDPISGHVSLFWYQQALGQGPEFLTYFQNEAQLDKSGLPSDRFFAERPEGSVSTLKIQRTQQEDSAVYLCASSRPGLGNEQFFGPGTRLTVL.

This clonotype has only a few counts. The chain carries TRBV19 and TRBJ2-2; D is unresolved. The CDR3 sequence is 16 residues long. Germline V gene sequence: CDR1 LNHDA, CDR2 SQIVND (reference sequence). The V and J ends lost 2 bases and 7 bases respectively, with 17 bases between them. CDR3 protein: CASSITLGALGGELFF. CDR3 nucleotides: TGTGCCAGTAGTATAACCCTAGGAGCGCTCGGCGGGGAGCTGTTTTTT.

This clonotype was seen at least ten times. The J gene is TRBJ2-5, the V gene TRBV5-4; maybe TRBD2 (6 bases). CDR3 length: 15 residues. Germline values: CDR1 SGHNT, CDR2 YYREEE (reference sequence). Trimming took 6 bases from V and 2 from J, leaving 17 bases between them. CDR3 sequence (DNA): TGTGCCAGCACCCGGGGACGGAGGGATCAAGAGACCCAGTACTTC. Its translation is CASTRGRRDQETQYF.

This clonotype has more than one count but fewer than ten. The CDR3: CASTPAGEFNQPQHF. DNA of the CDR3: TGTGCCAGTACCCCGGCAGGGGAGTTCAATCAGCCCCAGCATTTT. V gene TRBV19 combines with J gene TRBJ1-5, with D perhaps TRBD1 (6 bases). Trimming stripped 7 bases from V and 3 bases from J, with 16 bases between. The CDR3 sequence is 15 residues long. The V gene's germline CDR1 is LNHDA and CDR2 SQIVND (reference sequence).

At least ten counts were recorded for this clonotype. The V gene is TRBV20-1, the J gene TRBJ2-1; a possible D gene is TRBD2 (6 bases). The CDR3 has 13 amino acids. CDR1 and CDR2 from the germline V gene are DFQATT and SNEGSKA (reference sequence). Trimming shortened V by 4 bases and J by 5 bases, and 12 bases separated the two germline ends. CDR3 coding DNA: TGCAGTGCTACCGGGACTTCTGACAATGAGCAGTTCTTC. This encodes CSATGTSDNEQFF.

Many counts were recorded for this clonotype. The gene calls are TRBV24-1 and TRBJ2-6; a weak D match, TRBD1 (6 bases). The germline CDR1 and CDR2 sequences are KGHDR and SFDVKD. The CDR3 extends over 16 amino acids. V shed 10 bases and J shed 2 bases, with 17 bases lying between them. CDR3 nucleotides: TGTGCCACAATTCCGGGACACCAACCTGGGGCCAACGTCCTGACTTTC. It translates to CATIPGHQPGANVLTF.

This clonotype has at least ten counts. The gene calls are TRBV6-5 and TRBJ1-5; 9 bases line up with TRBD1. The CDR3 is made up of 14 amino acids. V lost 6 bases and J lost 4; bases outside the gene matches: 4. Per germline, CDR1 MNHEY and CDR2 SVGAGI. The CDR3 sequence is CASSSQGANQPQHF. The CDR3 DNA follows: TGTGCCAGCAGCTCACAGGGGGCTAATCAGCCCCAGCATTTT.

The chain couples TRBV14 to TRBJ2-7; TRBD2 matches at 8 bases. CDR3 size: 15 residues. Trimming cost V 0 bases and J 6 bases; bases outside gene matches: 7. Per the germline V gene, CDR1 is SGHDN and CDR2 is FVKESK. The CDR3 bases are TGTGCCAGCAGCCAAGAGGGGACTAGGTACACCGAGCAGTACTTC. Amino acid sequence: CASSQEGTRYTEQYF.